There are a few counts of the clone carrying this T cell receptor beta chain. As yet, its antigen is unknown. One base away lies a much larger clone, so this may be a sequencing read error. The data were obtained in a study of CD8+CD57+ T cells in acquired aplastic anemia. Study summary: Mean yield of DNA from sorted CD4+ and CD8+ cells was approximately 3 ug. General study findings and limits: Patients and controls were found to share some 30 CD8+ CDR3 sequences. The study found no significant CD8+ Simpson's diversity difference between patients and controls.

Per germline, CDR1 MNHEY and CDR2 SVGAGI. CDR3 length: 12 residues. The study profiled TCR beta VDJ and CDR3 using genomic DNA as template. TCRdb redid the calling of the reads with MiXCR, one entry per CDR3 protein. The sample carries 250,000 to 300,000 distinct CDR3 sequences, 55% to 65% recorded once. The TCR sequence derives from a human donor with severe aplastic anemia or a healthy control (not recorded which). Sequenced material: sorted CD4+, CD8+, or CD8+CD57+ T cells (not recorded which) from PBMCs. The chain has TRBV6-5 and TRBJ2-7; unclear D gene. This chain's CDR3 is CVSSGLVGEQYF. The CDR3, as DNA: TGTGTCAGCAGTGGTCTAGTCGGCGAGCAGTACTTC.